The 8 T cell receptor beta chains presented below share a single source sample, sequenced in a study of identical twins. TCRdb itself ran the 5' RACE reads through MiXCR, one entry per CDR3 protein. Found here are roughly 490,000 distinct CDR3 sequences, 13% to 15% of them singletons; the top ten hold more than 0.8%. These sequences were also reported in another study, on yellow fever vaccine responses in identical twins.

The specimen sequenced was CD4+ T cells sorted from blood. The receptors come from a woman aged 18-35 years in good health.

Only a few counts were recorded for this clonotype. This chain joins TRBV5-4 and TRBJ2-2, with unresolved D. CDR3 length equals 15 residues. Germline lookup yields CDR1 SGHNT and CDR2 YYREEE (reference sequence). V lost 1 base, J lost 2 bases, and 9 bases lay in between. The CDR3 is CASSLIDSNTGELFF. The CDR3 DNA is TGTGCCAGCAGCTTGATAGATAGCAACACCGGGGAGCTGTTTTTT.

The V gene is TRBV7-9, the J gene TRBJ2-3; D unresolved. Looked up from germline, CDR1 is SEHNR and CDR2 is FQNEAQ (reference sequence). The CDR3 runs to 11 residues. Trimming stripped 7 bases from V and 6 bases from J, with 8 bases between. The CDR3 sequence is CASTFGDTQYF. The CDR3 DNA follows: TGTGCCAGCACCTTCGGGGATACGCAGTATTTT.

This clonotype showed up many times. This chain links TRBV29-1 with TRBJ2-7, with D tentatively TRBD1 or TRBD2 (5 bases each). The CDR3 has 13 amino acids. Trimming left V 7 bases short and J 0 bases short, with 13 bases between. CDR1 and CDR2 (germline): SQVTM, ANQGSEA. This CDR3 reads CSGRTFDSYEQYF. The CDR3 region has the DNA TGCAGCGGGAGGACATTCGACTCCTACGAGCAGTACTTC.

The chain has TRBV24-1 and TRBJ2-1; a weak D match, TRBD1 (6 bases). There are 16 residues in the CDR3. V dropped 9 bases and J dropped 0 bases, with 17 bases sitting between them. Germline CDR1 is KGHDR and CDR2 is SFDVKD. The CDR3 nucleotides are TGTGCCACCCAGACAGGCACCGGGTTCTCCTACAATGAGCAGTTCTTC. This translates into CATQTGTGFSYNEQFF.

The CDR3 is CRTAMGGDRDPYGYTF. As DNA, the CDR3 is TGCAGGACGGCGATGGGGGGGGACAGGGACCCCTATGGCTACACCTTC. This sequence joins TRBV20-1 and TRBJ1-2, with TRBD1 identical over 9 bases. This CDR3 comprises 16 residues. The germline CDR1 and CDR2 sequences are DFQATT and SNEGSKA (reference sequence).

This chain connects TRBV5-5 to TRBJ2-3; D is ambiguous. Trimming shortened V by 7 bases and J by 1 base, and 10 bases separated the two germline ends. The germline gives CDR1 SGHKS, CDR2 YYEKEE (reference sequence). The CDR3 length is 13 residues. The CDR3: CASLTGGTDTQYF. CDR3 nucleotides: TGTGCCAGCTTGACGGGTGGCACAGATACGCAGTATTTT.

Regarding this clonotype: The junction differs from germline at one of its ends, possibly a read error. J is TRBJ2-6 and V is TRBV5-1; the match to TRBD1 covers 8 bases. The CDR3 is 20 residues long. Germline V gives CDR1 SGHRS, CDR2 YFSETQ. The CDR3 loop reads CASSGYMSGQGRNGANDLTF. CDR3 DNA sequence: TGCGCCAGCAGCGGTTACATGTCCGGACAGGGACGAAATGGGGCCAACGACCTGACTTTC. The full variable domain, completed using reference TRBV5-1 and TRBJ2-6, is KAGVTQTPRYLIKTRGQQVTLSCSPISGHRSVSWYQQTPGQGLQFLFEYFSETQRNKGNFPGRFSGRQFSNSRSEMNVSTLELGDSALYLCASSGYMSGQGRNGANDLTFGAGSRLTVL.

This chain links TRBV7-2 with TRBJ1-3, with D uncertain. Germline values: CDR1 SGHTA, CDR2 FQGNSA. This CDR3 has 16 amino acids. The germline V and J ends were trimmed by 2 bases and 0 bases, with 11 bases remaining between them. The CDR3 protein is CASSLLPGGSGNTIYF. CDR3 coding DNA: TGTGCCAGCAGCTTACTCCCAGGAGGCTCTGGAAACACCATATATTTT. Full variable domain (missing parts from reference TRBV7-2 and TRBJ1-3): GAGVSQSPSNKVTEKGKDVELRCDPISGHTALYWYRQSLGQGLEFLIYFQGNSAPDKSGLPSDRFSAERTGGSVSTLTIQRTQQEDSAVYLCASSLLPGGSGNTIYFGEGSWLTVV.